This TCR beta chain was identified during a study of blood T cells in healthy people across ages. Study-level points and caveats: As age increased, TCR beta diversity per million T cells fell in a roughly linear fashion. Higher diversity, along with more naive CD4+ cells, distinguished long-lived donors from aged donors.

Trimming cost V 4 bases and J 3 bases, with 10 bases left between them. The CDR3 runs to 13 residues. Germline V gene sequence: CDR1 SGHDT, CDR2 YYEEEE. The authors ran a second PCR of about 6 to 12 cycles using a sample-barcoded 5' primer and a J-beta primer mix. All samples yielded 2.5 million or more CDR3-containing paired-end reads. TCRdb recomputed calls from the 5' RACE reads with MiXCR, one row per CDR3 protein. The sample contains over a million distinct CDR3 sequences, 45% of which appear only once. This clonotype was detected only a few times. The antigen is unknown. Donors gave 8 to 10 milliliters of peripheral blood apiece.

The chain joins TRBV5-6 to TRBJ2-5, with a tentative D call TRBD2 (6 bases). This clonotype was obtained from a woman between 55 and 75 years old in good health. The sequencing input was blood. DNA for the CDR3: TGTGCCAGCAGCCGGGCGGGGAAAGAGACCCAGTACTTC. Translated, it gives CASSRAGKETQYF. Together with reference TRBV5-6 and TRBJ2-5, the CDR3 gives the full variable domain: DAGVTQSPTHLIKTRGQQVTLRCSPKSGHDTVSWYQQALGQGPQFIFQYYEEEERQRGNFPDRFSGHQFPNYSSELNVNALLLGDSALYLCASSRAGKETQYFGPGTRLLVL.